Detailed here is one TCR beta chain. This entry belongs to a study of blood T cell repertoires in COVID-19. Study-wide background: COVID-19 samples from acute and convalescent phases originated in the United States, Italy and Spain.

The CDR3 has 17 amino acids. With V trimmed by 2 bases and J by 7 bases, 14 bases remained unmatched. Germline V gene lookup returns CDR1 SGHDT and CDR2 YYEEEE. In the original workflow: From reference gene primer amplification, estimates of nucleated cell counts were derived. The repertoire was sequenced with immunoSEQ multiplex PCR; TCRdb's copy has only in-frame clones and lacks some. That table supplies the V and J calls and clone size; D and trimming were determined from the DNA. The data show about 230,000 clones, about nine tenths seen once. The specimen was peripheral blood. This sequence originates from a woman aged 60-70 years with acute or convalescent COVID-19. V gene TRBV5-6 combines with J gene TRBJ2-3; 9 nucleotides agree with TRBD2. DNA for the CDR3: TGTGCCAGCAGCTTAGGCCCGAGCGGGGGGTTCTCATATACGCAGTATTTT. Its translation: CASSLGPSGGFSYTQYF. The full variable domain, with the rest looked up from reference TRBV5-6 and TRBJ2-3, is DAGVTQSPTHLIKTRGQQVTLRCSPKSGHDTVSWYQQALGQGPQFIFQYYEEEERQRGNFPDRFSGHQFPNYSSELNVNALLLGDSALYLCASSLGPSGGFSYTQYFGPGTRLTVL.